A single sample is the source of the 15 T cell receptor beta chains below, sequenced in a study of T cells in Graves' hyperthyroidism and ophthalmopathy. Amplification of TCR beta CDR3 regions was performed using RNA transcripts as template. The HTBI primer set drove a first-round RT-PCR of the TCR CDR3. TCRdb reprocessed the multiplex PCR reads via MiXCR and lists one record per CDR3 protein. The sample lists around 340,000 distinct CDR3 sequences, about 14% occurring once. Sequenced: blood. The receptor source for this set is a woman under 40 with Graves' hyperthyroidism.

This clonotype was counted at least ten times. The CDR3 nucleotides read TGTGCCAGCACCCCGGGTACGTACGACCCCTTCAACACTGAAGCTTTCTTT. This codes for CASTPGTYDPFNTEAFF. The chain has TRBV12-3 or TRBV12-4 and TRBJ1-1; D not certain. V was clipped by 7 bases and J by 2 bases, with 23 bases between them. The CDR3 runs 17 residues.

This clonotype appeared a few times. The junction shows a germline mismatch at one end, possibly a read error. This chain joins TRBV11-3 and TRBJ2-1; D is undetermined. Germline CDR1 SGHNT, CDR2 YENEEA. The CDR3 has 12 amino acids. CDR3 sequence: CASSLDDKEQFF. The CDR3 bases are TGTGCCAGCAGCTTAGATGACAAGGAGCAGTTCTTC.

This clonotype has ten or more counts. The chain employs TRBV30 and TRBJ2-7; no firm D call. This CDR3 is 13 amino acids long. Germline values: CDR1 GTSNPN, CDR2 SVGIG (reference sequence). With 2 bases removed from V and 7 bases from J, the gap between germline ends came to 15 bases. The CDR3 loop reads CAWSPYFYLEQYF. Here the CDR3 DNA reads TGTGCCTGGAGTCCATATTTCTACCTTGAGCAGTACTTC.

The chain has TRBV2 and TRBJ2-5; a weak D match, TRBD1 (6 bases). Germline values: CDR1 SNHLY, CDR2 FYNNEI. Deletions cut 5 bases from V and 1 base from J, with 14 bases between. This CDR3 has 15 residues. DNA of the CDR3: TGTGCCAGCAGTCTCGACAGGACCTTCCAAGAGACCCAGTACTTC. Amino acids: CASSLDRTFQETQYF.

The chain combines TRBV5-6 with TRBJ1-4; 7 bases are a match to TRBD1. The CDR3 is made up of 15 amino acids. V trimming: 4 bases; J trimming: 4 bases; junction bases outside the gene matches: 7. Germline V gives CDR1 SGHDT, CDR2 YYEEEE. CDR3 in DNA: TGTGCCAGCAGCCAGAGTGGGGACAGTAATGAAAAACTGTTTTTT. Translating gives CASSQSGDSNEKLFF.

The chain is built from TRBV6-1 and TRBJ2-3, with 11 positions matching TRBD2. The CDR3 has 13 amino acids. The V segment lost 8 bases and the J segment 5 bases; nucleotides outside the gene matches: 3. Germline lookup yields CDR1 MNHNS and CDR2 SASEGT. The CDR3 loop reads CASASGGLDTQYF. CDR3 DNA: TGTGCCAGCGCTAGCGGGGGGCTAGATACGCAGTATTTT.

This clonotype was detected ten times or more. The chain couples TRBV7-2 to TRBJ2-7; 9 nucleotides match TRBD2. The CDR3 length is 14 residues. J was trimmed by 4 bases and V by 5 bases; bases with no gene match: 6. The germline gives CDR1 SGHTA, CDR2 FQGNSA. The CDR3 loop reads CASSPSSGIYEQYF. The DNA of the CDR3 is TGTGCCAGCAGCCCATCTAGCGGGATTTACGAGCAGTACTTC.

This rearrangement joins TRBV28 to TRBJ1-2; D ambiguous. From germline, CDR1 is MDHEN and CDR2 SYDVKM. This CDR3 contains 17 residues. V was pared by 2 bases and J by 4 bases, with 20 bases between. The CDR3 DNA sequence: TGTGCCAGCAGTTTACCCATTTGGGAAACTCTCGGCTATGGCTACACCTTC. This codes for CASSLPIWETLGYGYTF.

The chain employs TRBV12-3 or TRBV12-4 and TRBJ1-2, with a tentative D call TRBD1 (6 bases). The CDR3 is made up of 15 amino acids. The V gene lost 5 bases and the J gene lost 8 bases, with 21 bases spanning the gap. CDR3 in DNA: TGTGCCAGCAGTGAAGCCCAGGCCGCAGGGGCGGGCTACACCTTC. This sequence encodes CASSEAQAAGAGYTF.

This chain uses TRBV6-1 with TRBJ1-3; no firm D call. This CDR3 is built from 14 residues. V was trimmed by 1 base and J by 0 bases, leaving 4 bases between them. CDR1 and CDR2 (germline): MNHNS, SASEGT. The CDR3 reads CASSEGFSGNTIYF. The CDR3 DNA is TGTGCCAGCAGTGAAGGCTTCTCTGGAAACACCATATATTTT.

This clonotype was observed a handful of times. The chain joins TRBV19 to TRBJ2-3; TRBD2 aligns across 9 bases. CDR3 length equals 16 residues. CDR1 LNHDA and CDR2 SQIVND come from the germline V gene (reference sequence). V trimming: 2 bases; J trimming: 0 bases; junction bases outside the gene matches: 3. The DNA for the CDR3 is TGTGCCAGTAGTATATCAAGCGGGAGGAGCACAGATACGCAGTATTTT. Its translation: CASSISSGRSTDTQYF.

This clonotype was seen ten or more times. J is TRBJ2-3 and V is TRBV6-1; 9 bases are a match to TRBD2. The V gene end was trimmed by 4 bases and the J gene end by 2 bases; junction bases not matched to a gene: 4. This CDR3 has 15 amino acids. CDR1 is MNHNS, CDR2 SASEGT, per germline. CDR3 loop: CASSGTSDATDTQYF. The CDR3 region has the DNA TGTGCCAGCAGTGGGACTAGCGACGCCACAGATACGCAGTATTTT.

This clonotype was observed a few times. J is TRBJ2-5 and V is TRBV20-1; a weak D match, TRBD2 (5 bases). CDR1 is DFQATT and CDR2 is SNEGSKA in the germline V gene (reference sequence). The ends were cut back, 4 bases at V and 4 bases at J, with 10 bases in the middle. The CDR3 is 12 residues long. The CDR3 nucleotides are TGCAGTGCTACAATCGAGGGAGAGACCCAGTACTTC. This translates into CSATIEGETQYF.

This clonotype was picked up many times. The chain has TRBV28 and TRBJ2-2; D is ambiguous. From germline, CDR1 is MDHEN and CDR2 SYDVKM. The CDR3 spans 14 residues. Trimming left V 7 bases short and J 2 bases short, with 11 bases between. Here the CDR3 reads CASTKAHNTGELFF. The CDR3 DNA reads TGTGCCAGCACCAAGGCACATAACACCGGGGAGCTGTTTTTT.

The chain employs TRBV10-3 and TRBJ1-5; 8 nucleotides align to TRBD1. Germline V gives CDR1 ENHRY, CDR2 SYGVKD. V gave up 3 bases and J gave up 8 bases; unmatched junction bases: 6. The CDR3 is 14 residues long. The CDR3 loop is CAISDTGGEEPQHF. The DNA of the CDR3 is TGTGCCATCAGTGATACAGGGGGGGAGGAGCCCCAGCATTTT.